The T cell receptor (beta chain) under discussion was sequenced for a study of blood T cell repertoires in COVID-19. This clone was seen only once. The assay was immunoSEQ multiplex PCR, and TCRdb's table has in-frame clones only and misses some. The data contain around 200,000 clones, around 90% of them singletons. Donors were grouped by their self-reported clinical history. V lost 4 bases and J 3 bases, leaving 13 bases between the germline ends. Germline-derived CDR1 and CDR2 are GTSNPN and SVGIG (reference sequence). The CDR3 has 13 residues. The sequencing sample was made of PBMCs or T cells enriched from blood (not recorded which). This sequence originates from a man aged 30-40 years who had recovered from COVID-19. The chain has TRBV30 and TRBJ2-7; D might be TRBD2 (7 bases). CDR3 sequence (DNA): TGTGCCTGGACAGTAGGGGGGGTCTACGAGCAGTACTTC. Encoded protein: CAWTVGGVYEQYF. Complete variable domain (other parts from reference TRBV30 and TRBJ2-7): SQTIHQWPATLVQPVGSPLSLECTVEGTSNPNLYWYRQAAGRGLQLLFYSVGIGQISSEVPQNLSASRPQDRQFILSSKKLLLSDSGFYLCAWTVGGVYEQYFGPGTRLTVT.